This T cell receptor (beta chain) was recorded in a study of T cell responses to AZD1222 COVID-19 vaccine. Whole-study results and caveats: Only 5 or 6 individuals given AZD1222 were seropositive at baseline. Spike was spanned by vaccine-associated CD4 TCRs, with dominance at 160-218 and 743-854. Spike-specific TCR breadth and depth were elevated following two AZD1222 doses.

Trimming took 3 bases from V and 4 from J, leaving 12 bases between them. The CDR3 contains 14 residues. Germline values: CDR1 SGHTA, CDR2 FQGNSA. As for this clone: Its antigen is not identified.

Produced via immunoSEQ multiplex PCR; TCRdb's table is partial and in-frame only. The sample has 130,000 to 150,000 clones; around 90% are singletons. V and J are TRBV7-2 and TRBJ1-1; D perhaps matches TRBD1 (5 bases). This TCR came from an adult in good health. The sample was peripheral blood, taken on day 0 of AZD1222 vaccination. The CDR3 nucleotides are TGTGCCAGCAGCTTGTGGGGGGGTCCCACTGAAGCTTTCTTT. Amino acids: CASSLWGGPTEAFF.